The 4 T cell receptor beta chains below all came from one sample that was sequenced in a study of shared clonotypes between healthy human individuals. TCRdb's copy holds only in-frame clones and misses some; the assay was immunoSEQ multiplex PCR. The sample contains approximately 2.3 million clones, more than 85% of which appear only once. The material sequenced was naive CD4+ T cells from PBMCs. As for subset: CD45RA+ positively selected. These TCRs come from a man between 18 and 35 years old in good health. Some clones in this sample may be carry-over from other donors' samples.

This chain links TRBV5-5 with TRBJ2-7; TRBD1 aligns across 9 bases. This CDR3 region has 13 residues. The J segment lost 3 bases and the V segment lost 7 bases, leaving 5 bases of the junction unmatched. Germline CDR1 is SGHKS and CDR2 is YYEKEE (reference sequence). CDR3 nucleotide sequence: TGTGCCAGCTCTCGGGACAGGGACTACGAGCAGTACTTC. This sequence encodes CASSRDRDYEQYF.

This chain joins TRBV7-9 and TRBJ1-1, with 10 bases fitting TRBD1. The CDR3 has 15 amino acids. Germline V gives CDR1 SEHNR, CDR2 FQNEAQ (reference sequence). J was trimmed by 6 bases and V by 5 bases; bases with no gene match: 9. The DNA for the CDR3 is TGTGCCAGCAGCGCAGCCCCGGGACAGGGGTCTGAAGCTTTCTTT. Protein sequence: CASSAAPGQGSEAFF.

V and J are TRBV28 and TRBJ2-1, with TRBD2 identical over 9 bases. With 3 bases clipped from V and 9 bases from J, the junction kept 6 bases outside the gene matches. The germline V gene has CDR1 MDHEN and CDR2 SYDVKM. This CDR3 is built from 14 residues. CDR3 nucleotide sequence: TGTGCCAGCAGTTTTGGGGGTAGCGGGAGTGAGCAGTTCTTC. Translated: CASSFGGSGSEQFF.

This rearrangement joins TRBV5-1 to TRBJ2-3; TRBD1 agrees at 8 bases. Germline loops: CDR1 SGHRS, CDR2 YFSETQ. Trimming took 0 bases from V and 3 from J; bases not matched to a gene: 6. The CDR3 runs 16 residues. The CDR3 region has the DNA TGCGCCAGCAGCTTGGAGGACAGGGCAGGGACAGATACGCAGTATTTT. Translated, it gives CASSLEDRAGTDTQYF.